This is a list of T cell receptor beta chains from one sample in a study of blood T cells in healthy people across ages. TCRdb processed the 5' RACE reads anew with MiXCR; each CDR3 protein has one entry. The sample contains some 710,000 distinct CDR3 sequences, around 45% of which appear only once. Source material: blood. The receptors originated from a man of 80 years or more in good health. The CDR3 runs from the conserved cysteine through the conserved F or W.

V: TRBV20-1; CDR3: CSASEGVYGYTF
V: TRBV27; CDR3: CASRRGQGQDTQYF
V: TRBV7-9; CDR3: CASSLDSTSRDIQYF
V: TRBV5-1; CDR3: CASSEADRANQPQHF
V: TRBV12-3/TRBV12-4; CDR3: CASSSRDWTGELFF
V: TRBV12-3/TRBV12-4; CDR3: CASSRSGRSYNEQFF
V: TRBV4-1; CDR3: CASSPNWADTQYF
V: TRBV5-6; CDR3: CASSFIRQGGYNEQFF
V: TRBV30; CDR3: CAWKGFYNEQFF
V: TRBV10-3; CDR3: CATKPSSAKNIQYF
V: TRBV7-3; CDR3: CASAEGLRGILQETQYF
V: TRBV4-1; CDR3: CASSQDQWSRGRTTDTQYF
V: TRBV6-1; CDR3: CASRTRAGDETQYF
V: TRBV18; CDR3: CASSPNGDNYEQYF
V: TRBV2; CDR3: CASSEDRGPLDEQFF
V: TRBV20-1; CDR3: CSARGDIGYEQYF
V: TRBV20-1; CDR3: CSAVQGYSNQPQHF
V: TRBV27; CDR3: CASSSSWGSNTQYF
V: TRBV29-1; CDR3: CSARRAGGLNEQYF
V: TRBV24-1; CDR3: CATSGLSGSYNEQFF
V: TRBV12-3/TRBV12-4; CDR3: CASSGRDRKPYEQYF
V: TRBV10-3; CDR3: CAIAPSTDTQYF
V: TRBV12-3/TRBV12-4; CDR3: CASSLLPGPTPTGELFF
V: TRBV2; CDR3: CASRTRRVGETQYF
V: TRBV21-1; CDR3: CASSKEDRASGYNEQFF
V: TRBV6-5; CDR3: CASSYLGVRAEAFF
V: TRBV5-1; CDR3: CASSPGQDPLAKNIQYF
V: TRBV29-1; CDR3: CSVTPEGGTGYGYTF
V: TRBV20-1; CDR3: CSAIMSRAKNIQYF
V: TRBV21-1; CDR3: CASSRFSDLAKNIQYF
V: TRBV5-1; CDR3: CASSGVRDFSTDTQYF